Each of the 25 T cell receptor beta chains below was sequenced from the same sample in a study of shared clonotypes between healthy human individuals. Terminally differentiated effector memory CD45RA+ cells were excluded from the naive CD8 cells, which were CD45RO-negative and positively selected for CCR7. The method was immunoSEQ multiplex PCR; TCRdb's version includes in-frame clones alone and lacks a portion of them. The repertoire holds about 2.1 million clones, with around 95% as singletons. The sequenced material came from naive CD8+ T cells from PBMCs. Receptors originate from a man aged 18 to 29 in good health. Some clones in this sample may be carry-over from other donors' samples.

V and J are TRBV9 and TRBJ2-7; D may be TRBD1 (6 bases). Trimming removed 0 bases at V and 4 bases at J, with 11 bases between. This CDR3 region has 14 residues. CDR1 and CDR2 (germline): SGDLS, YYNGEE. Here the CDR3 reads CASSVGQGQYEQYF. CDR3 in DNA: TGTGCCAGCAGCGTAGGTCAGGGGCAATACGAGCAGTACTTC.

The chain's CDR3 is CASSLYGTAYNEQFF. The DNA for the CDR3 is TGTGCCAGCAGTTTATATGGGACTGCCTACAATGAGCAGTTCTTC. The rearrangement joins TRBV27 to TRBJ2-1, with D perhaps TRBD2 (6 bases). The germline V gene encodes CDR1 MNHEY and CDR2 SMNVEV (reference sequence). With 1 base removed from V and 2 bases from J, the gap between germline ends came to 9 bases. The CDR3 length is 15 residues.

The J gene is TRBJ1-3, the V gene TRBV6-1; TRBD1 is a possible D gene (5 bases). Germline CDR1 and CDR2: MNHNS and SASEGT. The CDR3 is made up of 15 amino acids. V gave up 7 bases and J gave up 2 bases, with 15 bases separating them. The CDR3 DNA sequence: TGTGCCAGCAAGGCGGGGCAGCTAGCTGGAAACACCATATATTTT. It translates to CASKAGQLAGNTIYF.

The rearrangement uses TRBV2 and TRBJ1-1, with D hard to call. This CDR3 has 13 amino acids. Germline CDR1 SNHLY, CDR2 FYNNEI. V was shortened by 7 bases and J by 4 bases, with 13 bases between the two germline ends. The CDR3 reads CASNTSPSTEAFF. The CDR3 DNA sequence: TGTGCCAGCAACACCTCTCCCAGCACTGAAGCTTTCTTT. Looking up the rest from reference TRBV2 and TRBJ1-1 gives the full variable domain: EPEVTQTPSHQVTQMGQEVILRCVPISNHLYFYWYRQILGQKVEFLVSFYNNEISEKSEIFDDQFSVERPDGSNFTLKIRSTKLEDSAMYFCASNTSPSTEAFFGQGTRLTVV.

V usage is TRBV7-9 and J usage is TRBJ2-3; no clear D. From germline, CDR1 is SEHNR and CDR2 FQNEAQ (reference sequence). Deletions cut 5 bases from V and 6 bases from J, with 9 bases between. CDR3 length: 12 residues. The CDR3 loop is CASSPPVDTQYF. The DNA for the CDR3 is TGTGCCAGCAGCCCCCCAGTGGATACGCAGTATTTT.

The V call is TRBV28, the J call TRBJ1-3, with 8 bases fitting TRBD1. Looked up from germline, CDR1 is MDHEN and CDR2 is SYDVKM. V lost 6 bases to trimming and J lost 0 bases; unmatched junction nucleotides: 7. CDR3 length: 16 amino acids. CDR3: CASRHRTGFSGNTIYF. The CDR3 DNA follows: TGTGCCAGCAGACACCGGACAGGGTTCTCTGGAAACACCATATATTTT.

The chain joins TRBV27 to TRBJ2-2, with D perhaps matching TRBD2 (5 bases). Germline V gene sequence: CDR1 MNHEY, CDR2 SMNVEV (reference sequence). V was clipped by 5 bases and J by 6 bases, with 16 bases between them. The CDR3 is 15 amino acids. CDR3 region: CASSPGWGSAGELFF. In DNA form, the CDR3 reads TGTGCCAGCAGTCCGGGATGGGGATCGGCCGGGGAGCTGTTTTTT.

This chain connects TRBV11-2 to TRBJ2-7; the D is unclear. The CDR3 consists of 14 residues. Germline CDR1 SGHAT, CDR2 FQNNGV. Trimming removed 3 bases from V and 0 bases from J, with 9 bases in between. The CDR3 region has the DNA TGTGCCAGCAGCTTGTGGACGGCCTCCTACGAGCAGTACTTC. Translation gives CASSLWTASYEQYF.

The rearrangement links TRBV9 to TRBJ2-5; either TRBD1 or TRBD2 may supply D (5 bases each). This CDR3 is 15 amino acids long. Trimming shortened V by 2 bases and J by 2 bases, and 13 bases separated the two germline ends. The V gene's germline CDR1 is SGDLS and CDR2 YYNGEE. CDR3 sequence (DNA): TGTGCCAGCAGCGTTAAGGGTTGGGGGCAAGAGACCCAGTACTTC. This translates into CASSVKGWGQETQYF.

This clone has a single count. The chain links TRBV11-2 to TRBJ2-3, with TRBD2 matching over 8 bases. J lost 1 base, V lost 5 bases, and 5 bases had no gene match. The CDR3 consists of 15 residues. Germline V gene sequence: CDR1 SGHAT, CDR2 FQNNGV. CDR3 region: CASSREGLRTDTQYF. Here the CDR3 DNA reads TGTGCCAGCAGCCGGGAGGGTCTCCGCACAGATACGCAGTATTTT.

Note on this clone: Within the sample, other DNA sequences also encode this same CDR3. The J gene is TRBJ1-5, the V gene TRBV27, with D possibly TRBD1 on 5 matching bases. Germline loops: CDR1 MNHEY, CDR2 SMNVEV (reference sequence). Trimming shortened V by 6 bases and J by 2 bases, and 11 bases separated the two germline ends. This CDR3 spans 14 amino acids. The CDR3, as DNA: TGTGCCAGCAGCTTGGTGGGGGGCAATCAGCCCCAGCATTTT. It yields the protein CASSLVGGNQPQHF.

The chain carries TRBV9 and TRBJ1-4, with D hard to call. This CDR3 is built from 16 residues. CDR1 and CDR2 (germline): SGDLS, YYNGEE. V was cut by 3 bases and J by 8 bases, with 20 bases left in between. The CDR3 DNA sequence: TGTGCCAGCAGCGACAACAAGGCGTGGGTAAAAGAAAAACTGTTTTTT. Its protein is CASSDNKAWVKEKLFF. Full variable domain (outside the CDR3, taken from reference TRBV9 and TRBJ1-4): DSGVTQTPKHLITATGQRVTLRCSPRSGDLSVYWYQQSLDQGLQFLIQYYNGEERAKGNILERFSAQQFPDLHSELNLSSLELGDSALYFCASSDNKAWVKEKLFFGSGTQLSVL.

This chain joins TRBV19 and TRBJ1-2; tentative D call: TRBD1 (6 bases). The germline gives CDR1 LNHDA, CDR2 SQIVND (reference sequence). V was pared by 2 bases and J by 4 bases, with 14 bases between. CDR3 length: 15 amino acids. CDR3 bases: TGTGCCAGTAGTATAAGGGGGGCGCTTGGCTATGGCTACACCTTC. Its protein is CASSIRGALGYGYTF.

The rearrangement links TRBV5-6 to TRBJ2-7; TRBD1 matches at 7 bases. The CDR3 totals 14 residues. Germline V lookup: CDR1 SGHDT, CDR2 YYEEEE. Trimming at V came to 4 bases and at J to 5 bases, leaving 9 bases not matched to a gene. The CDR3 DNA reads TGTGCCAGCAGCCTGACAGGGCCTTTCGACGAGCAGTACTTC. It translates to CASSLTGPFDEQYF.

The J gene is TRBJ2-7, the V gene TRBV19; either TRBD1 or TRBD2 may supply D (6 bases each). The CDR3 loop spans 17 amino acids. Germline V lookup: CDR1 LNHDA, CDR2 SQIVND (reference sequence). The V gene lost 5 bases and the J gene lost 2 bases, with 22 bases spanning the gap. The CDR3 loop reads CASSALAGGKRPYEQYF. In nucleotides, the CDR3 is TGTGCCAGTAGTGCCCTAGCCGGGGGCAAACGACCCTACGAGCAGTACTTC.

The V and J genes are TRBV6-1 and TRBJ2-7; 7 nucleotides line up with TRBD2. V lost 6 bases to trimming and J lost 7 bases; unmatched junction nucleotides: 9. There are 13 residues in the CDR3. Germline V gives CDR1 MNHNS, CDR2 SASEGT. CDR3 loop: CASRAPGGREQYF. CDR3 DNA sequence: TGTGCCAGCAGAGCACCCGGGGGGAGGGAGCAGTACTTC.

This sequence joins TRBV29-1 and TRBJ2-3, with D unclear. V shed 2 bases and J shed 2 bases, with 5 bases lying between them. The germline gives CDR1 SQVTM, CDR2 ANQGSEA. The CDR3 totals 12 residues. This CDR3 is CSVEQTTDTQYF. The CDR3 bases are TGCAGCGTTGAACAGACCACAGATACGCAGTATTTT.

V is TRBV7-2 and J is TRBJ2-1, with TRBD1 as a possible D gene (6 bases). V lost 1 base to trimming and J lost 5 bases, with 15 bases between them. From germline, CDR1 is SGHTA and CDR2 FQGNSA. CDR3 length: 16 residues. DNA for the CDR3: TGTGCCAGCAGCTTAGGCCCACAGGGTACTCACAATGAGCAGTTCTTC. Protein: CASSLGPQGTHNEQFF.

This chain uses TRBV4-2 with TRBJ1-3; D is ambiguous. The CDR3 is 16 residues long. The germline V gene encodes CDR1 LGHNA and CDR2 YNFKEQ. With 0 bases removed from V and 7 bases from J, the gap between germline ends came to 16 bases. In DNA form, the CDR3 reads TGTGCCAGCAGCCAAGATATCAGACCCAGTGGGAACACCATATATTTT. As protein: CASSQDIRPSGNTIYF.

Comments on this clone: This specimen includes other DNA sequences encoding the same CDR3. This rearrangement joins TRBV27 to TRBJ1-5, with 7 bases matching TRBD1. The trim removed 3 bases at V and 3 bases at J, leaving 2 bases unmatched. The CDR3 extends over 14 amino acids. In germline, CDR1 is MNHEY, CDR2 SMNVEV (reference sequence). The CDR3 nucleotides are TGTGCCAGCAGTTTCACAGGGGCCAATCAGCCCCAGCATTTT. It specifies CASSFTGANQPQHF.

The J gene is TRBJ1-4, the V gene TRBV4-1, with 9 bases lining up with TRBD1. The ends lost 1 base at V and 11 bases at J; junction bases unmatched: 14. Per germline, CDR1 MGHRA and CDR2 YSYEKL. The CDR3 runs to 17 residues. The CDR3 sequence: CASSQVGFGRDREKLFF. The CDR3 region has the DNA TGCGCCAGCAGCCAAGTAGGGTTCGGCCGGGACAGGGAGAAACTGTTTTTT.

The chain joins TRBV28 to TRBJ2-1, with TRBD2 identical over 7 bases. There are 16 residues in the CDR3. Germline CDR1 reads MDHEN; CDR2 reads SYDVKM. V lost 2 bases to trimming and J lost 0 bases; unmatched junction nucleotides: 4. The CDR3: CASSLLAVSSYNEQFF. CDR3 bases: TGTGCCAGCAGTTTACTAGCGGTAAGCTCCTACAATGAGCAGTTCTTC.

The V gene is TRBV19, the J gene TRBJ1-1; D is undetermined. This CDR3 is 14 amino acids long. Per germline, CDR1 LNHDA and CDR2 SQIVND (reference sequence). V was pared by 0 bases and J by 7 bases, with 12 bases between. Here the CDR3 reads CASSIEAASYEAFF. The CDR3 region has the DNA TGTGCCAGTAGTATAGAGGCAGCGTCCTATGAAGCTTTCTTT. Complete variable domain (other parts from reference TRBV19 and TRBJ1-1): DGGITQSPKYLFRKEGQNVTLSCEQNLNHDAMYWYRQDPGQGLRLIYYSQIVNDFQKGDIAEGYSVSREKKESFPLTVTSAQKNPTAFYLCASSIEAASYEAFFGQGTRLTVV.

The chain links TRBV5-8 to TRBJ2-1; no firm D call. Per the germline V gene, CDR1 is SGHTS and CDR2 is YDEGEE. This CDR3 has 15 amino acids. Trimming shortened V by 1 base and J by 2 bases, and 10 bases separated the two germline ends. CDR3 nucleotide sequence: TGTGCCAGCAGCTTGCGGTATCAAGCCTACAATGAGCAGTTCTTC. Its translation is CASSLRYQAYNEQFF.

The chain employs TRBV28 and TRBJ2-7; TRBD1 matches at 9 bases. This CDR3 region has 15 residues. Germline V lookup: CDR1 MDHEN, CDR2 SYDVKM. V gave up 2 bases and J gave up 3 bases; unmatched junction bases: 5. Written as DNA, the CDR3 is TGTGCCAGCAGTTTAACGGGACAGGGATTCTACGAGCAGTACTTC. Its protein product is CASSLTGQGFYEQYF.